This T cell receptor (beta chain) came from a study of identical twins. This clonotype was picked up a small number of times. In germline, CDR1 is SGDLS, CDR2 YYNGEE. The V and J ends lost 0 bases and 3 bases respectively, with 10 bases between them. The CDR3 sequence is 15 residues long. Through template switching, a universal primer site was introduced, and the cDNA contained unique molecular identifiers. From the 5' RACE reads, TCRdb called clonotypes with MiXCR, one entry per CDR3 protein. The data show under 400,000 distinct CDR3 sequences, 7% to 9.5% seen once. The chain joins TRBV9 to TRBJ2-1; a possible D gene is TRBD2 (6 bases). This sequence was found in a woman aged 45-65 years in good health. Sequences were obtained from naive T cells sorted from blood. CDR3: CASSVVSSDYNEQFF. In nucleotides, the CDR3 is TGTGCCAGCAGCGTAGTGTCTAGCGACTACAATGAGCAGTTCTTC.